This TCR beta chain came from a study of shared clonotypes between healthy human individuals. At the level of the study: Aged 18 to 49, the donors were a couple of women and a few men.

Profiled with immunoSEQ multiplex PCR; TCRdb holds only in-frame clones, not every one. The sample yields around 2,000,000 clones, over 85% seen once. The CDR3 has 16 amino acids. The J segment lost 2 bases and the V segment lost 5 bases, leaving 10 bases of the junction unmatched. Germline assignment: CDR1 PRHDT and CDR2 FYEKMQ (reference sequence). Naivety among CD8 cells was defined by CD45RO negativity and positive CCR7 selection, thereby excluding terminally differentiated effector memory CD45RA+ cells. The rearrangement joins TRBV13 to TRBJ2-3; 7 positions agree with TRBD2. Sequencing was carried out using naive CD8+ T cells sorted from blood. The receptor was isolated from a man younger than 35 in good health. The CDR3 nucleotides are TGTGCCAGCAGCCTCACCGGGACTACCTACACAGATACGCAGTATTTT. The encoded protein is CASSLTGTTYTDTQYF. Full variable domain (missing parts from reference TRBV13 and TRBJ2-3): AAGVIQSPRHLIKEKRETATLKCYPIPRHDTVYWYQQGPGQDPQFLISFYEKMQSDKGSIPDRFSAQQFSDYHSELNMSSLELGDSALYFCASSLTGTTYTDTQYFGPGTRLTVL.